The text below deals with one T cell receptor (beta chain). The antigen it recognizes is unknown. No base quality values were provided; no much bigger clone lies one nucleotide off. The CDR3 covers 16 residues, taking in both the cysteine and the phenylalanine. The kept DNA is CDR3 alone, 48 bases in frame from the first base. A distance of 14 bases separates the germline ends of V and J, which lose 0 bases and 4 bases respectively. The germline V gene (reference sequence) specifies LNHNV as CDR1 and YYDKDF as CDR2. This entry is derived from a study of blood T cell repertoires in COVID-19 (dated by TCRdb to between 2020 and 2021). Some background on the complete study: The collaborator samples originated in the United States, Italy and Spain and spanned the acute and convalescent phases of COVID-19. Nearly every sample came with metadata listing a de-identified subject ID, COVID-19 status, age in years and sex. Where available, HLA class I and class II types were obtained from metadata supplied by the sample provider rather than from assay-based typing. The prospective study material was composed of cDNA or gDNA derived from T cells, B-cell-depleted T cells, or PBMCs. The samples were drawn from two sources: the first 160 participants of the ongoing ImmuneRACE study, and 950 to 1,500 subjects contributed by 6 global collaborators. The dataset comprised deeply sampled blood TCRbeta repertoires from subjects exposed to, actively infected with, or recovered from COVID-19. The repertoires were made available in a free public database intended to serve as a resource for research on the immune response to SARS-CoV-2.

The immunoSEQ Assay, a bias-controlled multiplex PCR, was used to amplify TCRbeta CDR3 regions from genomic DNA. Under the source paper's analysis protocol: Nucleated cell counts per sample were estimated from amplification of reference gene primers within the assay. To quantify the absolute abundance of each unique TCRbeta CDR3 rearrangement, sequence reads were collapsed and filtered. For each sample, productive Simpson clonality was calculated by taking the square root of Simpson's diversity index across productive rearrangements. Here the immuneACCESS table is served through TCRdb, limited to in-frame sequences with V and J called. Missing clones are a known gap in these copies; in checked studies unresolved V genes cover under half, and the rest lacks a known reason. V and J calls and clone size come straight from that table; D and trimming were deduced from the DNA. Present in this sample are around 62,000 clones, 70% to 90% of which were seen just once. The top ten clonotypes cover 23% of the sample.

Study-wide conclusions, independent of this receptor: Clinical and demographic metadata were provided uncurated, with the amount varying by source and participant.

The collaborating institutions used their own protocols to collect whole blood in K2EDTA tubes. For TCRbeta analysis, collaborator samples were shipped as frozen whole blood, as isolated PBMCs, or as DNA extracted from either sample type. The rearrangement joined TRBV15 to TRBJ2-3, with a weak D call of TRBD2 (7 bases match). The sample consisted of peripheral blood. This receptor was obtained from a man between 45 and 60 years old with acute or convalescent COVID-19. The DNA reads as follows: TGTGCCACCAGCAGAGATTCCGGGGGGCGCGCAGATACGCAGTATTTT. Its protein product is CATSRDSGGRADTQYF. Extended through the reference TRBV15 and TRBJ2-3 proteins, this CDR3 yields the full variable domain: DAMVIQNPRYQVTQFGKPVTLSCSQTLNHNVMYWYQQKSSQAPKLLFHYYDKDFNNEADTPDNFQSRRPNTSFCFLDIRSPGLGDTAMYLCATSRDSGGRADTQYFGPGTRLTVL.